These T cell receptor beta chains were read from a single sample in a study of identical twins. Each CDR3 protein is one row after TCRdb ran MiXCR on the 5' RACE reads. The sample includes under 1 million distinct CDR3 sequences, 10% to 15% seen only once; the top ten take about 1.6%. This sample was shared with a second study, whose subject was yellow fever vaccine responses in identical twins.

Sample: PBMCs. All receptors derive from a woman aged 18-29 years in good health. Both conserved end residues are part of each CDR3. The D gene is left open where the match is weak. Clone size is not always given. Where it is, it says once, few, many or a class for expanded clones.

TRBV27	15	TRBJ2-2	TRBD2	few	TGTGCCAGCAGGAGGTCTAGCGGGAGGGCAGGGGAGCTGTTTTTT	CASRRSSGRAGELFF
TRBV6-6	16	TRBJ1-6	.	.	TGTGCCAGCAGCCCCCGATCGGGACAAGCACATTCACCCCTCCACTTT	CASSPRSGQAHSPLHF
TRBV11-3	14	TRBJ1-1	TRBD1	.	TGTGCCAGCAGCTCAGACAGGGGGGACACTGAAGCTTTCTTT	CASSSDRGDTEAFF
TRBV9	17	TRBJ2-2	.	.	TGTGCCAGCAGCCCTCGGACAGGGTCGGGGGGGGACGGGGAGCTGTTTTTT	CASSPRTGSGGDGELFF
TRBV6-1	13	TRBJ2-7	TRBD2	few	TGTGCCAGCAGGGGGACTAGGGACTACGAGCAGTACTTC	CASRGTRDYEQYF
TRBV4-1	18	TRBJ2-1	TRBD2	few	TGCGCCAGCAAACAAACTAGCGGGGGGCCCCCGCGACACAATGAGCAGTTCTTC	CASKQTSGGPPRHNEQFF
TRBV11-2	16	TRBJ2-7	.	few	TGTGCCAGCAGCTTACGGTCCTGGGGTATCTTCTACGAGCAGTACTTC	CASSLRSWGIFYEQYF
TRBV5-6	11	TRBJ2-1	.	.	TGTGCCAGCAGCTGGGCAGATGAGCAGTTCTTC	CASSWADEQFF
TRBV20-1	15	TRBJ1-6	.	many	TGCAGTGCTAACCCGACGGGGGGTCTGAATTCACCCCTCCACTTT	CSANPTGGLNSPLHF
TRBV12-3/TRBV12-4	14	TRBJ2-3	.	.	TGTGCCAGCAGCCGTCAACTAGGGTCGGATACGCAGTATTTT	CASSRQLGSDTQYF
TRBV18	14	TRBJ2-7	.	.	TGTGCCAGCTCACCGGCGGGCAACTCCTACGAGCAGTACTTC	CASSPAGNSYEQYF
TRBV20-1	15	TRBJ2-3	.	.	TGCAGTGCTAGTCGCACAGCAACTCTCACAGATACGCAGTATTTT	CSASRTATLTDTQYF
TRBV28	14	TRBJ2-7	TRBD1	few	TGTGCCAGCAGTCCGACAGGGGGGGGGATCGGGCAGTACTTC	CASSPTGGGIGQYF